One sample yielded the 6 T cell receptor beta chains listed below, sequenced in a study of OX40 agonist ivuxolimab in advanced cancers. The library was generated by the immunoSEQ multiplex PCR assay. Entries here come from immuneACCESS through TCRdb and include only in-frame sequences with V and J called. Some clones fail to appear in such tables; in the studies checked, an unresolved V gene covers under half of the shortfall, and the cause of the remainder is unknown. This sample lists 90,000 to 100,000 clones; roughly four fifths were detected once. In total, the top ten clones hold roughly 1.5% of the sample. The material sequenced was CD4+ or CD8+ T cells sorted from blood, taken in a trial of the OX40 agonist ivuxolimab. The receptors originated from an adult with an advanced solid tumor such as melanoma, head and neck, liver or kidney cancer.

The chain recombines TRBV28 with TRBJ1-2; D gene unclear. V was clipped by 6 bases and J by 3 bases, with 11 bases between them. Germline CDR1 MDHEN, CDR2 SYDVKM. The CDR3 consists of 13 residues. CDR3 protein: CASSPAGDYGYTF. The CDR3 DNA reads TGTGCCAGCAGCCCTGCTGGAGACTATGGCTACACCTTC.

The chain recombines TRBV28 with TRBJ1-1; D unclear. Germline assignment: CDR1 MDHEN and CDR2 SYDVKM. The CDR3 consists of 15 residues. V lost 3 bases and J 4 bases, leaving 15 bases between the germline ends. The CDR3 region is CASSFAHLSGTEAFF. The CDR3 nucleotides read TGTGCCAGCAGTTTCGCACACCTATCGGGCACTGAAGCTTTCTTT.

The chain employs TRBV5-6 and TRBJ2-6; possibly TRBD1 for D (5 bases). In germline, CDR1 is SGHDT, CDR2 YYEEEE. This CDR3 has 15 amino acids. V lost 2 bases to trimming and J lost 0 bases, with 6 bases between them. CDR3 nucleotides: TGTGCCAGCAGCTTTAGGGGCTCTGGGGCCAACGTCCTGACTTTC. Translation: CASSFRGSGANVLTF.

V gene TRBV5-1 combines with J gene TRBJ2-1, with 11 positions matching TRBD2. The ends lost 0 bases at V and 2 bases at J; junction bases unmatched: 7. Germline assignment: CDR1 SGHRS and CDR2 YFSETQ. This CDR3 spans 18 amino acids. CDR3 in amino acids: CASSLALAGGAAYNEQFF. The CDR3 DNA follows: TGCGCCAGCAGCTTGGCCTTAGCGGGAGGGGCGGCCTACAATGAGCAGTTCTTC.

The chain joins TRBV20-1 to TRBJ2-1, with D unresolved. Germline V lookup: CDR1 DFQATT, CDR2 SNEGSKA (reference sequence). The V end was cut by 1 base, the J end by 9 bases, with 7 bases between. The CDR3 consists of 11 residues. CDR3 bases: TGCAGTGCTAGAGTAGGAAGTGAGCAGTTCTTC. Its translation is CSARVGSEQFF.

The rearrangement uses TRBV28 and TRBJ2-7, with 8 bases that match TRBD2. V trimming: 8 bases; J trimming: 2 bases; junction bases outside the gene matches: 5. The germline V gene encodes CDR1 MDHEN and CDR2 SYDVKM. The length of the CDR3 is 13 residues. CDR3 amino acids: CASLLADTYEQYF. In DNA form, the CDR3 reads TGTGCCAGCTTACTAGCGGATACCTACGAGCAGTACTTC.